Listed below are T cell receptor beta chains from one sample, sequenced in a study of regulatory T cells in long-lasting Graves disease. TCRdb independently ran MiXCR on the multiplex PCR reads; one entry per CDR3 protein. The sample shows roughly 400,000 distinct CDR3 sequences, around a fifth of them seen only once. The input for sequencing was peripheral blood mononuclear cells (PBMCs), taken when the disease was refractory, from a patient treated with antithyroid drugs. The receptor source for this set is a female donor with Graves disease. Both conserved end residues are part of each CDR3. Each record gives: CDR3 protein, CDR3 DNA, CDR3 length, J gene, D gene, clone size, V gene. D genes are given only for firm matches. Clone size is not always given. Where it is, it says once, few, many or a class for expanded clones.

CDR3aa: CASSAASTYEQYF; CDR3nt: TGTGCCAGCAGCGCCGCCAGTACCTACGAGCAGTACTTC; len: 13; j_gene: TRBJ2-7; d_gene: .; abundance: many; v_gene: TRBV7-2
CDR3aa: CSARDRERGGDEQYF; CDR3nt: TGCAGTGCTAGAGATCGGGAGAGGGGAGGTGACGAGCAGTACTTC; len: 15; j_gene: TRBJ2-7; d_gene: .; abundance: .; v_gene: TRBV20-1
CDR3aa: CASSFMTGPEAFF; CDR3nt: TGTGCCAGCAGTTTTATGACAGGCCCTGAAGCTTTCTTT; len: 13; j_gene: TRBJ1-1; d_gene: .; abundance: many; v_gene: TRBV28
CDR3aa: CASSQEPPAGAPYEQYF; CDR3nt: TGCGCCAGCAGCCAAGAGCCCCCCGCGGGAGCCCCCTACGAGCAGTACTTC; len: 17; j_gene: TRBJ2-7; d_gene: TRBD2; abundance: .; v_gene: TRBV4-1
CDR3aa: CSAQGLAGAGELFF; CDR3nt: TGCAGTGCCCAGGGACTAGCGGGAGCCGGGGAGCTGTTTTTT; len: 14; j_gene: TRBJ2-2; d_gene: TRBD2; abundance: few; v_gene: TRBV20-1
CDR3aa: CASSPAEVRYYEQYF; CDR3nt: TGTGCCAGCAGCCCAGCGGAGGTCCGGTACTACGAGCAGTACTTC; len: 15; j_gene: TRBJ2-7; d_gene: .; abundance: many; v_gene: TRBV28
CDR3aa: CASKVVGVTGELFF; CDR3nt: TGTGCCAGCAAAGTGGTAGGGGTCACCGGGGAGCTGTTTTTT; len: 14; j_gene: TRBJ2-2; d_gene: .; abundance: few; v_gene: TRBV28
CDR3aa: CASSLRDGYTF; CDR3nt: TGTGCCAGCAGTTTAAGGGATGGCTACACCTTC; len: 11; j_gene: TRBJ1-2; d_gene: .; abundance: many; v_gene: TRBV28
CDR3aa: CASSDPGGWGYTF; CDR3nt: TGTGCCAGCAGTGACCCAGGGGGCTGGGGCTACACCTTC; len: 13; j_gene: TRBJ1-2; d_gene: TRBD1; abundance: many; v_gene: TRBV6-1
CDR3aa: CASSLDRAPVYEQYF; CDR3nt: TGTGCCAGCAGCTTGGACAGGGCGCCGGTCTACGAGCAGTACTTC; len: 15; j_gene: TRBJ2-7; d_gene: .; abundance: .; v_gene: TRBV5-8